Below are 18 T cell receptor beta chains sequenced from a single sample in a study of cytomegalovirus exposure and HLA in healthy donors. This PCR relied on a set of 60 Vbeta primers and 13 Jbeta primers. Sequencing used immunoSEQ multiplex PCR; TCRdb keeps in-frame clones, though not all of them. The data contain about 140,000 clones, over 65% of them singletons. The specimen was PBMCs. The origin of the receptors is a female donor in good health and CMV-seronegative.

The V gene is TRBV9, the J gene TRBJ2-1, with a possible D match to TRBD2 (7 bases). The CDR3 length is 17 residues. Germline CDR1 and CDR2: SGDLS and YYNGEE. Between the trimmed V and J ends, which lost 0 bases and 5 bases, there was a span of 18 bases. The CDR3 DNA reads TGTGCCAGCAGCGTAGTCCCAGCGGGACACCCTAACAATGAGCAGTTCTTC. This codes for CASSVVPAGHPNNEQFF.

The V gene is TRBV15, the J gene TRBJ2-2, with 7 bases that match TRBD2. The CDR3 totals 15 residues. The V segment lost 2 bases and the J segment 6 bases; nucleotides outside the gene matches: 6. The germline gives CDR1 LNHNV, CDR2 YYDKDF (reference sequence). The chain's CDR3 is CATSRPLGGAGELFF. The CDR3 DNA reads as TGTGCCACCAGCAGACCTCTGGGGGGGGCCGGGGAGCTGTTTTTT. Based on the CDR3 plus reference TRBV15 and TRBJ2-2, the full variable domain is DAMVIQNPRYQVTQFGKPVTLSCSQTLNHNVMYWYQQKSSQAPKLLFHYYDKDFNNEADTPDNFQSRRPNTSFCFLDIRSPGLGDTAMYLCATSRPLGGAGELFFGEGSRLTVL.

The chain links TRBV19 to TRBJ1-2; 7 bases agree with TRBD1. V dropped 5 bases and J dropped 3; count of bases not matched to a gene: 3. The CDR3 consists of 13 residues. Germline loops: CDR1 LNHDA, CDR2 SQIVND (reference sequence). The CDR3 DNA reads TGTGCCAGTAGTGGACAGGTTGACTATGGCTACACCTTC. This gives the protein CASSGQVDYGYTF. Full variable domain (missing parts from reference TRBV19 and TRBJ1-2): DGGITQSPKYLFRKEGQNVTLSCEQNLNHDAMYWYRQDPGQGLRLIYYSQIVNDFQKGDIAEGYSVSREKKESFPLTVTSAQKNPTAFYLCASSGQVDYGYTFGSGTRLTVV.

The rearrangement joins TRBV2 to TRBJ1-2; D gene unclear. This CDR3 contains 12 residues. Trimming removed 6 bases from V and 5 bases from J, with 10 bases in between. Germline V gene lookup returns CDR1 SNHLY and CDR2 FYNNEI. CDR3 sequence (DNA): TGTGCCAGCAGGGGAGACTGGTATGGCTACACCTTC. This sequence encodes CASRGDWYGYTF.

V is TRBV23-1 and J is TRBJ2-5, with a weak D call TRBD2 (6 bases). Judging by the DNA end, TRBJ2-7 fits better; the J call may be wrong. Being an ORF, TRBV23-1 has a function that is uncertain. The CDR3 length is 18 residues. The DNA for the CDR3 is TGCGCCAGCAGTCTCCTAACTGGGACGGGGGATTCCTCCTACGAGCAGTACTTC. The encoded protein is CASSLLTGTGDSSYEQYF.

This clone has only one observation. V usage is TRBV4-1 and J usage is TRBJ1-2; D perhaps matches TRBD1 (5 bases). Germline CDR1 and CDR2: MGHRA and YSYEKL. The CDR3 contains 16 residues. V was shortened by 0 bases and J by 2 bases, with 13 bases between the two germline ends. CDR3 sequence: CASSQDEQVLNYGYTF. DNA for the CDR3: TGCGCCAGCAGCCAAGATGAACAGGTCTTAAACTATGGCTACACCTTC.

This chain joins TRBV5-1 and TRBJ2-1; 9 bases are shared with TRBD1. This CDR3 has 15 residues. The trim removed 4 bases at V and 2 bases at J, leaving 4 bases unmatched. CDR1 and CDR2 from the germline V gene are SGHRS and YFSETQ. The CDR3, as DNA: TGCGCCAGCAGCCTTACAGGGGGCCCCTACAATGAGCAGTTCTTC. Amino acids: CASSLTGGPYNEQFF.

This clone was found a few times. V and J are TRBV7-9 and TRBJ2-1, with 10 bases fitting TRBD2. Germline lookup yields CDR1 SEHNR and CDR2 FQNEAQ (reference sequence). With V trimmed by 2 bases and J by 8 bases, 12 bases remained unmatched. The CDR3 is 17 amino acids. This chain's CDR3 is CASSLLAGAAASDEQFF. The CDR3 nucleotides read TGTGCCAGCAGCTTACTAGCGGGAGCTGCGGCGAGCGATGAGCAGTTCTTC.

The chain recombines TRBV7-9 with TRBJ2-7; 9 bases align to TRBD1. The germline V gene encodes CDR1 SEHNR and CDR2 FQNEAQ (reference sequence). This CDR3 contains 15 residues. The V gene end was trimmed by 1 base and the J gene end by 3 bases; junction bases not matched to a gene: 4. The CDR3 DNA reads TGTGCCAGCAGCTTAGTCCCGACAGGGGGCTACGAGCAGTACTTC. Amino acids: CASSLVPTGGYEQYF.

The CDR3 protein is CAWSVLAGYGYTF. CDR3 in DNA: TGTGCCTGGAGTGTATTGGCAGGCTATGGCTACACCTTC. The rearrangement links TRBV30 to TRBJ1-2; D unclear. This CDR3 comprises 13 residues. The V end was cut by 0 bases, the J end by 4 bases, with 9 bases between. The V gene's germline CDR1 is GTSNPN and CDR2 SVGIG (reference sequence).

The chain employs TRBV13 and TRBJ1-4, with 9 bases aligning to TRBD1. V lost 5 bases, J lost 3 bases, and 7 bases stayed unmatched. Germline-derived CDR1 and CDR2 are PRHDT and FYEKMQ (reference sequence). The CDR3 covers 16 residues. The CDR3 spells CASSTRRQGANEKLFF. CDR3 sequence (DNA): TGTGCCAGCAGCACGCGTAGACAGGGGGCTAATGAAAAACTGTTTTTT. Variable domain in full (rest from reference TRBV13 and TRBJ1-4): AAGVIQSPRHLIKEKRETATLKCYPIPRHDTVYWYQQGPGQDPQFLISFYEKMQSDKGSIPDRFSAQQFSDYHSELNMSSLELGDSALYFCASSTRRQGANEKLFFGSGTQLSVL.

The chain links TRBV10-3 to TRBJ1-1; 7 bases align to TRBD1. The CDR3 is 13 residues long. CDR1 and CDR2 (germline): ENHRY, SYGVKD. The junction had 1 base not matched to a gene; V was cut back by 5 bases and J by 1 base. The CDR3 bases are TGTGCCATCAGTAGGGACAGGAACACTGAAGCTTTCTTT. Protein: CAISRDRNTEAFF.

The sample holds a few counts of this clone. The chain uses TRBV7-9 and TRBJ1-1; unclear D gene. The CDR3 runs to 13 residues. Germline V gene lookup returns CDR1 SEHNR and CDR2 FQNEAQ (reference sequence). V lost 1 base and J lost 5, with 8 bases in between. Here the CDR3 DNA reads TGTGCCAGCAGCTTAGGTTCGGGAACTGAAGCTTTCTTT. Translation: CASSLGSGTEAFF.

The rearrangement uses TRBV7-2 and TRBJ2-7; 8 nucleotides agree with TRBD1. Germline loops: CDR1 SGHTA, CDR2 FQGNSA. The V segment lost 1 base and the J segment 4 bases; nucleotides outside the gene matches: 3. The length of the CDR3 is 14 residues. CDR3 sequence (DNA): TGTGCCAGCAGCTTAGGCCAGGGGGCGTACGAGCAGTACTTC. Translated, it gives CASSLGQGAYEQYF.

The V gene is TRBV28, the J gene TRBJ1-1; D call uncertain. Trimming removed 2 bases at V and 6 bases at J, with 10 bases between. The CDR3 is 13 residues long. CDR1 is MDHEN and CDR2 is SYDVKM in the germline V gene. CDR3 in amino acids: CASSLPGWAEAFF. The CDR3 nucleotides are TGTGCCAGCAGTTTACCGGGGTGGGCTGAAGCTTTCTTT.

This clone was seen at least ten times. The rearrangement uses TRBV21-1 and TRBJ2-5; the listed D gene, TRBD2, was not tested against the DNA. TRBV21-1 corresponds to a pseudogene. The CDR3 runs 12 residues. The CDR3, as DNA: TGTGGAAAACTAGCGAGACAAGAGACCCAGTACTTC. This translates into CGKLARQETQYF.

Note on this clone: The same CDR3 can be traced to other DNA sequences in this sample. This rearrangement joins TRBV7-3 to TRBJ2-3; TRBD2 might be the D (6 bases). The CDR3 totals 13 residues. V was trimmed by 6 bases and J by 5 bases, leaving 12 bases between them. The germline gives CDR1 SGHTA, CDR2 FQGTGA. The CDR3 loop reads CASSSGAGDTQYF. Written as DNA, the CDR3 is TGTGCCAGCAGTAGCGGAGCGGGAGATACGCAGTATTTT.

This clone was observed a few times. V gene TRBV19 combines with J gene TRBJ2-6; D is unresolved. The CDR3 consists of 13 residues. Looked up from germline, CDR1 is LNHDA and CDR2 is SQIVND (reference sequence). V lost 10 bases to trimming and J lost 0 bases, with 7 bases between them. CDR3 DNA sequence: TGTGCCACAGCGATCTCTGGGGCCAACGTCCTGACTTTC. This encodes CATAISGANVLTF.